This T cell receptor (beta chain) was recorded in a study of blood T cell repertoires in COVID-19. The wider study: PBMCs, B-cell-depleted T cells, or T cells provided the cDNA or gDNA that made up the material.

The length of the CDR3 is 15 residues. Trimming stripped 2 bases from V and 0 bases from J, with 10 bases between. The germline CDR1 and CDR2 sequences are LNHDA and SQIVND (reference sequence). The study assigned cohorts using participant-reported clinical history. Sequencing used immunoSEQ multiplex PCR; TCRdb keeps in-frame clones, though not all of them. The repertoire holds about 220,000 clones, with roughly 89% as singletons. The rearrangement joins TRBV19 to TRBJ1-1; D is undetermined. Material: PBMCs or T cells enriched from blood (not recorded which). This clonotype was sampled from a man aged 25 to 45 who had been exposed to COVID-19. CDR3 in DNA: TGTGCCAGTAGTATATCGGGAAGTTTGAACACTGAAGCTTTCTTT. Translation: CASSISGSLNTEAFF.